Listed here are 21 T cell receptor beta chains from one sample, sequenced in a study of T cells in Graves' hyperthyroidism and ophthalmopathy. TCR beta CDR3 sequences were amplified from RNA transcripts. HTBI primers were the set used in a first-round RT-PCR of the TCR CDR3. TCRdb reprocessed the multiplex PCR reads via MiXCR and lists one record per CDR3 protein. The table lists approximately 300,000 distinct CDR3 sequences, over 15% of them singletons. The sample comprised blood. The receptors stem from a woman between 55 and 75 years old with Graves' ophthalmopathy.

This clonotype was seen a handful of times. The chain recombines TRBV5-4 with TRBJ1-2, with no clear D. This CDR3 comprises 14 residues. V dropped 0 bases and J dropped 3 bases, with 9 bases sitting between them. Germline V gene sequence: CDR1 SGHNT, CDR2 YYREEE (reference sequence). CDR3 region: CASSLDGVDYGYTF. For the CDR3, the DNA is TGTGCCAGCAGCTTGGATGGGGTGGACTATGGCTACACCTTC.

The genes are TRBV10-3 and TRBJ1-1; no clear D gene. V lost 5 bases and J 0 bases, leaving 4 bases between the germline ends. Germline V gives CDR1 ENHRY, CDR2 SYGVKD. The CDR3 has 12 amino acids. CDR3 loop: CAISQMNTEAFF. CDR3 sequence (DNA): TGTGCCATCAGTCAGATGAACACTGAAGCTTTCTTT.

This clonotype was counted many times. The rearrangement links TRBV6-2 or TRBV6-3 to TRBJ1-1; 8 bases fit TRBD1. Germline-derived CDR1 and CDR2 are MNHEY and SVGEGT. The CDR3 sequence is 17 residues long. Trimming removed 4 bases from V and 0 bases from J; junction bases left unmatched: 10. CDR3 sequence (DNA): TGTGCCAGCAGTTCTCCGGGACAGGTTTTCATGAACACTGAAGCTTTCTTT. It is translated as CASSSPGQVFMNTEAFF.

This chain connects TRBV18 to TRBJ1-5; D is possibly TRBD1 (6 bases). This CDR3 region has 17 residues. Germline lookup yields CDR1 KGHSH and CDR2 LQKENI. V lost 2 bases to trimming and J lost 2 bases, with 16 bases between them. The chain's CDR3 is CASSPSQGSTRNQPQHF. In nucleotides, the CDR3 is TGTGCCAGCTCACCATCGCAGGGGTCCACCCGCAATCAGCCCCAGCATTTT.

In this sample, this clonotype turned up a few times. The genes are TRBV4-1 and TRBJ1-3, with TRBD1 as a possible D gene (5 bases). With 7 bases removed from V and 0 bases from J, the gap between germline ends came to 13 bases. Looked up from germline, CDR1 is MGHRA and CDR2 is YSYEKL. The CDR3 contains 15 residues. The CDR3 nucleotides read TGCGCCAGCACACTAGACAGAGCCTCTGGAAACACCATATATTTT. Residues: CASTLDRASGNTIYF.

Ten or more counts support this clonotype. The V call is TRBV2, the J call TRBJ2-7, with 9 bases lining up with TRBD1. V dropped 7 bases and J dropped 2; count of bases not matched to a gene: 6. The CDR3 sequence is 14 residues long. Germline V gene sequence: CDR1 SNHLY, CDR2 FYNNEI. CDR3 region: CASTSNRGPYEQYF. The DNA for the CDR3 is TGTGCCAGCACTAGTAACAGGGGGCCCTACGAGCAGTACTTC. The variable domain in full, completed from reference TRBV2 and TRBJ2-7, reads EPEVTQTPSHQVTQMGQEVILRCVPISNHLYFYWYRQILGQKVEFLVSFYNNEISEKSEIFDDQFSVERPDGSNFTLKIRSTKLEDSAMYFCASTSNRGPYEQYFGPGTRLTVT.

Only a few counts were recorded for this clonotype. The rearrangement uses TRBV6-2 or TRBV6-3 and TRBJ1-1; D uncertain. CDR3 size: 14 residues. Germline values: CDR1 MNHEY, CDR2 SVGEGT. The ends were cut back, 2 bases at V and 0 bases at J, with 7 bases in the middle. The CDR3 DNA reads TGTGCCAGCAGTTACAGGTCAGTGAACACTGAAGCTTTCTTT. Encoded protein: CASSYRSVNTEAFF.

The CDR3 DNA reads as TGCAGTGCTCGTAGGGTGCGGGGCACTGAAGCTTTCTTT. Translated, it gives CSARRVRGTEAFF. The gene calls are TRBV20-1 and TRBJ1-1; D remains unclear. V was shortened by 5 bases and J by 4 bases, with 14 bases between the two germline ends. From germline, CDR1 is DFQATT and CDR2 SNEGSKA (reference sequence). The CDR3 consists of 13 residues.

This chain uses TRBV2 with TRBJ2-3; D is tentatively TRBD1 or TRBD2 (7 bases each). The CDR3 runs to 15 residues. Germline V gene data show CDR1 as SNHLY and CDR2 as FYNNEI. Trimming stripped 3 bases from V and 9 bases from J, with 19 bases between. CDR3 region: CASSEGGETGRTQYF. DNA for the CDR3: TGTGCCAGCAGTGAGGGGGGGGAGACAGGGAGGACGCAGTATTTT. Based on the CDR3 plus reference TRBV2 and TRBJ2-3, the full variable domain is EPEVTQTPSHQVTQMGQEVILRCVPISNHLYFYWYRQILGQKVEFLVSFYNNEISEKSEIFDDQFSVERPDGSNFTLKIRSTKLEDSAMYFCASSEGGETGRTQYFGPGTRLTVL.

This clonotype was seen at least ten times. The gene calls are TRBV5-6 and TRBJ2-4; possible D gene TRBD1, 6 bases. CDR1 and CDR2 from the germline V gene are SGHDT and YYEEEE. The V and J ends lost 4 bases and 1 base respectively, with 18 bases between them. The CDR3 is 17 amino acids. CDR3 DNA sequence: TGTGCCAGCAGCCCCCACAGGGTTCGGTGGGCCAAAAACATTCAGTACTTC. Translating it yields CASSPHRVRWAKNIQYF.

This clonotype was picked up many times. The chain combines TRBV2 with TRBJ2-3, with D possibly TRBD2 on 6 matching bases. The CDR3 loop spans 14 amino acids. Germline V CDR1 and CDR2: SNHLY, FYNNEI. The ends were cut back, 7 bases at V and 0 bases at J, with 11 bases in the middle. For the CDR3, the DNA is TGTGCCAGCAAGCCTAGCGTGAGCACAGATACGCAGTATTTT. This translates into CASKPSVSTDTQYF.

The rearrangement links TRBV29-1 to TRBJ1-1; D ambiguous. Germline CDR1 reads SQVTM; CDR2 reads ANQGSEA. Between the trimmed V and J ends, which lost 4 bases and 1 base, there was a span of 7 bases. The CDR3 consists of 12 residues. The CDR3 here is CSVGSGNTEAFF. The DNA of the CDR3 is TGCAGCGTTGGGTCAGGGAACACTGAAGCTTTCTTT. The full variable domain, in which reference TRBV29-1 and TRBJ1-1 provide the parts outside the CDR3, is SAVISQKPSRDICQRGTSLTIQCQVDSQVTMMFWYRQQPGQSLTLIATANQGSEATYESGFVIDKFPISRPNLTFSTLTVSNMSPEDSSIYLCSVGSGNTEAFFGQGTRLTVV.

This clonotype has ten or more counts. The chain combines TRBV12-3 or TRBV12-4 with TRBJ2-7; TRBD2 matches 10 bases. Trimming removed 2 bases from V and 6 bases from J; junction bases left unmatched: 4. The CDR3 covers 14 residues. CDR3 sequence (DNA): TGTGCCAGCAGTTTACGAACTAGCGGGATCGAGCAGTACTTC. Protein sequence: CASSLRTSGIEQYF.

On this clonotype: Possible read error: a much larger clone is one base away. CDR3 sequence reads: CASSPMDRGAYNEQFF. CDR3 DNA sequence: TGTGCCAGCAGTCCTATGGACAGGGGGGCCTACAATGAGCAGTTCTTC. The chain is built from TRBV28 and TRBJ2-1; 10 bases fit TRBD1. This CDR3 comprises 16 residues. Trimming took 5 bases from V and 2 from J; bases not matched to a gene: 6. CDR1 is MDHEN and CDR2 is SYDVKM in the germline V gene.

At least ten counts were recorded for this clonotype. V is TRBV4-1 and J is TRBJ2-1; no reliable D call. This CDR3 is built from 14 residues. Germline CDR1 is MGHRA and CDR2 is YSYEKL. Trimming shortened V by 10 bases and J by 6 bases, and 19 bases separated the two germline ends. CDR3 amino acids: CATRPTGFGNEQFF. The CDR3 nucleotides are TGCGCCACCCGCCCTACGGGTTTCGGCAATGAGCAGTTCTTC.

As DNA, the CDR3 is TGTGCCAGCAGCCTCAAAGGACAGACGGGAGCTTTCTTT. It yields the protein CASSLKGQTGAFF. The chain couples TRBV7-2 to TRBJ1-1; perhaps TRBD1 as D (6 bases). Germline lookup yields CDR1 SGHTA and CDR2 FQGNSA. The CDR3 spans 13 residues. Trimming removed 5 bases from V and 10 bases from J, with 17 bases in between.

The chain is built from TRBV5-1 and TRBJ1-6, with no clear D. Trimming took off 0 bases at V and 4 bases at J, with 14 bases between the two ends. Germline values: CDR1 SGHRS, CDR2 YFSETQ. The CDR3 totals 17 residues. CDR3 loop: CASSLEGYGFYNSPLHF. The CDR3 DNA follows: TGCGCCAGCAGCTTGGAAGGGTACGGTTTTTATAATTCACCCCTCCACTTT.

V usage is TRBV7-8 and J usage is TRBJ2-7; D unresolved. Germline V gene lookup returns CDR1 SGHVS and CDR2 FQNEAQ. The CDR3 consists of 13 residues. V gave up 10 bases and J gave up 1 base, with 14 bases separating them. The CDR3 coding sequence is TGTGCCACCGGCCCTCCGACTTCCTACGAGCAGTACTTC. This encodes CATGPPTSYEQYF.

The chain links TRBV20-1 to TRBJ2-4; D is uncertain. Deletions cut 6 bases from V and 0 bases from J, with 9 bases between. The CDR3 contains 13 residues. CDR1 is DFQATT and CDR2 is SNEGSKA in the germline V gene (reference sequence). In nucleotides, the CDR3 is TGCAGTGCCCAACATCTAGCCAAAAACATTCAGTACTTC. Its translation is CSAQHLAKNIQYF.

This clonotype was counted only a few times. V and J are TRBV11-2 and TRBJ2-1; the D is unclear. V lost 0 bases and J 15 bases, leaving 18 bases between the germline ends. CDR1 SGHAT and CDR2 FQNNGV come from the germline V gene. This CDR3 contains 14 residues. The CDR3 DNA reads TGTGCCAGCAGCTTAGATAGTTCAGCTCAAAAGCCGTTCTTC. Protein sequence: CASSLDSSAQKPFF.

This chain links TRBV10-3 with TRBJ1-2; 8 bases fit TRBD1. There are 16 residues in the CDR3. V was clipped by 7 bases and J by 1 base; unmatched bases: 11. Germline lookup yields CDR1 ENHRY and CDR2 SYGVKD. CDR3 amino acids: CAITEDRGVFNYGYTF. In nucleotides, the CDR3 is TGTGCCATCACCGAAGACAGGGGCGTCTTTAACTATGGCTACACCTTC.